The following is a T cell receptor (beta chain) sequence with its context. V lost 3 bases, J lost 5 bases, and 13 bases stayed unmatched. The CDR3 contains 18 residues. Per the germline V gene, CDR1 is LNHDA and CDR2 is SQIVND (reference sequence). The entry originates in a study of blood T cell repertoires in COVID-19. Authors' methods: How many nucleated cells were present was estimated from reference gene primer amplification. Generated by immunoSEQ multiplex PCR, the TCRdb table keeps only in-frame clones and is missing some. V and J calls plus clone size are reproduced from that table; the DNA served to infer D and trimming. This table holds about 130,000 clones, 85% to 90% found once.

Source material: peripheral blood. The receptor comes from a woman at least 80 years old with acute or convalescent COVID-19. The genes are TRBV19 and TRBJ1-5, with 10 bases that match TRBD1. The CDR3 protein is CASSILRLGQGFYQPQHF. In nucleotides, the CDR3 is TGTGCCAGTAGTATTTTAAGGTTGGGACAGGGGTTCTATCAGCCCCAGCATTTT. Full variable domain (missing parts from reference TRBV19 and TRBJ1-5): DGGITQSPKYLFRKEGQNVTLSCEQNLNHDAMYWYRQDPGQGLRLIYYSQIVNDFQKGDIAEGYSVSREKKESFPLTVTSAQKNPTAFYLCASSILRLGQGFYQPQHFGDGTRLSIL.